The clone carrying this TCR beta chain was picked up a small number of times. These data come from a study of blood T cell repertoires in COVID-19. This CDR3 is built from 16 residues. The V and J ends lost 5 bases and 6 bases, in that order; junction bases with no gene match: 10. The germline V gene has CDR1 SGHVS and CDR2 FNYEAQ. Here immunoSEQ multiplex PCR was the method, and the copy in TCRdb shows in-frame clones only, minus some. The sample has roughly 90,000 clones, around four fifths seen once; the top ten hold 3.4%. Input material: peripheral blood. The sequence derives from a man in his fifties or sixties with acute or convalescent COVID-19. The chain is built from TRBV7-6 and TRBJ2-2; 9 positions match TRBD1. The CDR3 DNA reads as TGTGCCAGCAGCGAGGGACAGGGATACGCGGCCGGGGAGCTGTTTTTT. Its protein product is CASSEGQGYAAGELFF.